This passage covers 23 T cell receptor beta chains from one sample sequenced in a study of T cell responses to AZD1222 COVID-19 vaccine. This table comes from immunoSEQ multiplex PCR, and its TCRdb copy is limited to in-frame clones, with some not included. The top ten clones hold around 4.5% of a sample with about 180,000 clones, around 90% of them seen once. The sample was peripheral blood, taken 28 days after the second dose of the MenACWY control vaccine. The receptor set was obtained from an adult who received the MenACWY meningococcal vaccine as a control.

This clone was seen only a few times. The genes are TRBV28 and TRBJ2-7; 11 bases fit TRBD1. In germline, CDR1 is MDHEN, CDR2 SYDVKM. CDR3 length equals 12 residues. J gave up 7 bases and V 10 bases, and 6 bases lay outside the gene matches. The CDR3 nucleotides are TGTGCCACCGGGACAGGGGGACGGGAGCAGTACTTC. Translated, it gives CATGTGGREQYF. Complete variable domain (other parts from reference TRBV28 and TRBJ2-7): DVKVTQSSRYLVKRTGEKVFLECVQDMDHENMFWYRQDPGLGLRLIYFSYDVKMKEKGDIPEGYSVSREKKERFSLILESASTNQTSMYLCATGTGGREQYFGPGTRLTVT.

V and J are TRBV2 and TRBJ2-5, with 8 bases identical to TRBD1. The CDR3 sequence is 15 residues long. The germline V gene has CDR1 SNHLY and CDR2 FYNNEI. The trim removed 5 bases at V and 4 bases at J, leaving 9 bases unmatched. The CDR3 spells CASSSLTGVGETQYF. The CDR3 nucleotides read TGTGCCAGCAGTTCATTGACAGGGGTGGGAGAGACCCAGTACTTC.

This CDR3 is CASSINRGQPQHF. CDR3 sequence (DNA): TGTGCCAGCAGCATCAACAGGGGTCAGCCCCAGCATTTT. This rearrangement joins TRBV7-2 to TRBJ1-5; TRBD1 aligns across 7 bases. Per the germline V gene, CDR1 is SGHTA and CDR2 is FQGNSA. This CDR3 is 13 amino acids long. With 5 bases clipped from V and 6 bases from J, the junction kept 4 bases outside the gene matches.

The chain recombines TRBV7-6 with TRBJ1-1, with TRBD1 matching over 7 bases. The germline V gene has CDR1 SGHVS and CDR2 FNYEAQ. Trimming cost V 1 base and J 4 bases; bases outside gene matches: 9. This CDR3 comprises 16 residues. The CDR3 protein is CASSLDRGYMGTEAFF. DNA of the CDR3: TGTGCCAGCAGCTTAGACAGGGGATATATGGGCACTGAAGCTTTCTTT.

The CDR3 DNA sequence: TGCGCCAGCAGTCGTGTGGGCACTAACTACGAGCAGTACTTC. Residues: CASSRVGTNYEQYF. The V gene is TRBV5-1, the J gene TRBJ2-7; D is undetermined. This CDR3 is 14 amino acids long. V was cut by 5 bases and J by 3 bases, with 15 bases left in between. In germline, CDR1 is SGHRS, CDR2 YFSETQ. Variable domain in full (rest from reference TRBV5-1 and TRBJ2-7): KAGVTQTPRYLIKTRGQQVTLSCSPISGHRSVSWYQQTPGQGLQFLFEYFSETQRNKGNFPGRFSGRQFSNSRSEMNVSTLELGDSALYLCASSRVGTNYEQYFGPGTRLTVT.

The chain carries TRBV27 and TRBJ2-7; D call uncertain. Germline CDR1 MNHEY, CDR2 SMNVEV (reference sequence). The CDR3 contains 11 residues. Trimming cost V 3 bases and J 2 bases, with 2 bases left between them. In DNA form, the CDR3 reads TGTGCCAGCAGTTTGACCTACGAGCAGTACTTC. The encoded protein is CASSLTYEQYF.

The V gene is TRBV7-2, the J gene TRBJ2-1; 11 positions agree with TRBD2. The ends lost 4 bases at V and 7 bases at J; junction bases unmatched: 6. The CDR3 contains 15 residues. Per the germline V gene, CDR1 is SGHTA and CDR2 is FQGNSA. CDR3 residues: CASSSTSGSLNEQFF. The CDR3 coding sequence is TGTGCCAGCAGCTCCACTAGCGGGAGCTTAAATGAGCAGTTCTTC.

The chain couples TRBV5-1 to TRBJ2-3; D ambiguous. CDR3 length: 15 amino acids. The germline V and J ends were trimmed by 1 base and 6 bases, with 15 bases remaining between them. CDR1 and CDR2 (germline): SGHRS, YFSETQ. In DNA, the CDR3 is TGCGCCAGCAGCTTGACACCCCCAACCATCGATACGCAGTATTTT. Translated, it gives CASSLTPPTIDTQYF.

This clone was recorded a few times. This chain links TRBV5-1 with TRBJ1-2, with TRBD1 as a possible D gene (6 bases). V dropped 4 bases and J dropped 4 bases, with 26 bases sitting between them. Germline lookup yields CDR1 SGHRS and CDR2 YFSETQ. This CDR3 region has 18 residues. CDR3 nucleotides: TGCGCCAGCAGCCCGGGGGGCCACGCACGGCCCCAAGTCTATGGCTACACCTTC. Amino acids: CASSPGGHARPQVYGYTF.

This clone was recorded a few times. V gene TRBV12-3 or TRBV12-4 combines with J gene TRBJ2-5; D possibly corresponds to TRBD2 (5 bases). Between the trimmed V and J ends, which lost 5 bases and 2 bases, there was a span of 9 bases. CDR3 size: 13 residues. The CDR3 here is CASSRELQETQYF. Here the CDR3 DNA reads TGTGCCAGCAGTAGGGAGTTACAAGAGACCCAGTACTTC.

This clone was seen once. The rearrangement uses TRBV6-1 and TRBJ1-6; D gene uncertain. Germline V CDR1 and CDR2: MNHNS, SASEGT. The CDR3 contains 14 residues. Trimming took off 1 base at V and 13 bases at J, with 14 bases between the two ends. This CDR3 is CASSEETLLEPLHF. The DNA for the CDR3 is TGTGCCAGCAGTGAAGAAACTCTCCTGGAGCCCCTCCACTTT.

The CDR3 DNA reads TGTGCCAGCAGCTTGACAGGGTCTGGGGCCAACGTCCTGACTTTC. The encoded protein is CASSLTGSGANVLTF. This chain joins TRBV7-2 and TRBJ2-6, with 7 positions matching TRBD1. The CDR3 contains 15 residues. Germline CDR1 SGHTA, CDR2 FQGNSA. Trimming removed 3 bases from V and 1 base from J; junction bases left unmatched: 0.

The chain has TRBV18 and TRBJ1-2; no definite D call. Trimming took 0 bases from V and 7 from J, leaving 18 bases between them. The CDR3 runs to 16 residues. CDR1 is KGHSH and CDR2 is LQKENI in the germline V gene. The CDR3 protein is CASSPPSGVRVGGYTF. DNA of the CDR3: TGTGCCAGCTCACCACCGAGCGGGGTTCGAGTGGGTGGCTACACCTTC. The whole variable domain, remainder taken from reference TRBV18 and TRBJ1-2, is NAGVMQNPRHLVRRRGQEARLRCSPMKGHSHVYWYRQLPEEGLKFMVYLQKENIIDESGMPKERFSAEFPKEGPSILRIQQVVRGDSAAYFCASSPPSGVRVGGYTFGSGTRLTVV.

This chain connects TRBV6-5 to TRBJ1-2; D may be TRBD1 (5 bases). Germline loops: CDR1 MNHEY, CDR2 SVGAGI. Trimming shortened V by 0 bases and J by 8 bases, and 13 bases separated the two germline ends. This CDR3 region has 14 residues. CDR3 residues: CASSYSGSGRGYTF. The CDR3 DNA reads TGTGCCAGCAGTTACTCAGGGTCGGGGCGAGGCTACACCTTC.

V is TRBV7-8 and J is TRBJ2-7, with D hard to call. V lost 1 base and J lost 8, with 18 bases in between. The CDR3 spans 15 residues. CDR1 is SGHVS and CDR2 is FQNEAQ in the germline V gene. The CDR3 DNA reads TGTGCCAGCAGCTTAGTGTCTGGCACCTCAAAGAAGCAGTACTTC. It encodes CASSLVSGTSKKQYF.

The chain is built from TRBV19 and TRBJ1-2; D unresolved. The CDR3 contains 12 residues. Trimming took off 5 bases at V and 3 bases at J, with 7 bases between the two ends. Germline V gene sequence: CDR1 LNHDA, CDR2 SQIVND (reference sequence). The CDR3 region has the DNA TGTGCCAGTAGTGTGGCAGACTATGGCTACACCTTC. Protein: CASSVADYGYTF. Filled out from reference TRBV19 and TRBJ1-2, the complete variable domain reads DGGITQSPKYLFRKEGQNVTLSCEQNLNHDAMYWYRQDPGQGLRLIYYSQIVNDFQKGDIAEGYSVSREKKESFPLTVTSAQKNPTAFYLCASSVADYGYTFGSGTRLTVV.

The V call is TRBV19, the J call TRBJ1-5, with 9 bases matching TRBD1. Germline CDR1 and CDR2: LNHDA and SQIVND (reference sequence). The CDR3 loop spans 14 amino acids. The trim removed 10 bases at V and 6 bases at J, leaving 10 bases unmatched. This CDR3 is CATKAQGAVQPQHF. The CDR3 DNA is TGTGCCACCAAGGCACAGGGGGCTGTTCAGCCCCAGCATTTT.

The rearrangement links TRBV4-2 to TRBJ1-1; D is unclear. Between the trimmed V and J ends, which lost 3 bases and 5 bases, there was a span of 7 bases. Germline-derived CDR1 and CDR2 are LGHNA and YNFKEQ. CDR3 length: 12 amino acids. CDR3 coding DNA: TGTGCCAGCAGCCAGTCCGGTACTGAAGCTTTCTTT. It encodes CASSQSGTEAFF.

The rearrangement uses TRBV19 and TRBJ2-7, with TRBD1 as a possible D gene (6 bases). V gave up 10 bases and J gave up 3 bases, with 16 bases separating them. The CDR3 contains 13 residues. Germline values: CDR1 LNHDA, CDR2 SQIVND (reference sequence). Written as DNA, the CDR3 is TGTGCCACCGCAAGGGACACCCTCTACGAGCAGTACTTC. Its translation: CATARDTLYEQYF.

CDR3 sequence reads: CASSLGSESYEQYF. CDR3 nucleotides: TGTGCCAGCAGCTTAGGCTCGGAATCCTACGAGCAGTACTTC. V usage is TRBV11-2 and J usage is TRBJ2-7; D is unresolved. Germline-derived CDR1 and CDR2 are SGHAT and FQNNGV. The CDR3 spans 14 residues. V was clipped by 1 base and J by 1 base, with 8 bases between them. The whole variable domain, filled in from reference TRBV11-2 and TRBJ2-7, reads EAGVAQSPRYKIIEKRQSVAFWCNPISGHATLYWYQQILGQGPKLLIQFQNNGVVDDSQLPKDRFSAERLKGVDSTLKIQPAKLEDSAVYLCASSLGSESYEQYFGPGTRLTVT.

This chain connects TRBV6-5 to TRBJ2-2, with D tentatively TRBD2 (5 bases). This CDR3 is 14 amino acids long. The germline V and J ends were trimmed by 8 bases and 7 bases, with 17 bases remaining between them. Germline V lookup: CDR1 MNHEY, CDR2 SVGAGI. The CDR3 DNA reads as TGTGCCAGCCAAATCACGCGGGCGGTCGGGGAGCTGTTTTTT. Protein product: CASQITRAVGELFF.

The genes are TRBV5-6 and TRBJ2-5; 9 nucleotides line up with TRBD2. In germline, CDR1 is SGHDT, CDR2 YYEEEE. This CDR3 spans 16 amino acids. Trimming at V came to 1 base and at J to 5 bases, leaving 9 bases not matched to a gene. The CDR3 protein is CASSLFAGGPGETQYF. Written as DNA, the CDR3 is TGTGCCAGCAGCTTGTTTGCGGGAGGGCCGGGGGAGACCCAGTACTTC. The full variable domain, in which reference TRBV5-6 and TRBJ2-5 provide the parts outside the CDR3, is DAGVTQSPTHLIKTRGQQVTLRCSPKSGHDTVSWYQQALGQGPQFIFQYYEEEERQRGNFPDRFSGHQFPNYSSELNVNALLLGDSALYLCASSLFAGGPGETQYFGPGTRLLVL.

The chain uses TRBV19 and TRBJ2-7; 10 bases align to TRBD2. Trimming took 4 bases from V and 2 from J; bases not matched to a gene: 5. This CDR3 spans 15 amino acids. Germline CDR1 reads LNHDA; CDR2 reads SQIVND (reference sequence). The chain's CDR3 is CASSTGLAPTYEQYF. As DNA, the CDR3 is TGTGCCAGTAGTACGGGACTAGCGCCGACCTACGAGCAGTACTTC.